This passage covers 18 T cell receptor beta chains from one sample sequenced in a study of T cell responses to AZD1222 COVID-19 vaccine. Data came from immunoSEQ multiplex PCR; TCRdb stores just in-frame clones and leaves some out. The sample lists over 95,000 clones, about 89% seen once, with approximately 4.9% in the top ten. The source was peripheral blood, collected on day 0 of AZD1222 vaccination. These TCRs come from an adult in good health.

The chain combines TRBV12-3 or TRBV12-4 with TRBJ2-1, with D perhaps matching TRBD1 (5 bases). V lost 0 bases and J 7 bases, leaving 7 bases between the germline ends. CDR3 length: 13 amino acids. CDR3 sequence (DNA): TGTGCCAGCAGTTTAGCCGCAGGGAATGAGCAGTTCTTC. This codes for CASSLAAGNEQFF.

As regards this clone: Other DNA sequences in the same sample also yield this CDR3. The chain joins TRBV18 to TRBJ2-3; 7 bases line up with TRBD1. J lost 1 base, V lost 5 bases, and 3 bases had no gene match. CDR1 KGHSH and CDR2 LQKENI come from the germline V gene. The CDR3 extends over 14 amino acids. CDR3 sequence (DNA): TGTGCCAGCTCAAGGGACAGAGGCACAGATACGCAGTATTTT. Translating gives CASSRDRGTDTQYF.

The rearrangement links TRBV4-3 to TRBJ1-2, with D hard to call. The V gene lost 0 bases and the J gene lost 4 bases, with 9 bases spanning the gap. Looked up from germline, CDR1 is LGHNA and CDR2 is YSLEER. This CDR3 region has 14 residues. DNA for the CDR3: TGCGCCAGCAGCCAAGAGGGCGGGAGCTATGGCTACACCTTC. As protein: CASSQEGGSYGYTF.

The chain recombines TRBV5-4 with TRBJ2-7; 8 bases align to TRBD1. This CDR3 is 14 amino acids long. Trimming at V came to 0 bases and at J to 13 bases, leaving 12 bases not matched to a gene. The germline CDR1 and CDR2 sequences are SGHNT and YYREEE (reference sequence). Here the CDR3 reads CASSLGTGSGVLYF. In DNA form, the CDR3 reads TGTGCCAGCAGCTTGGGGACAGGGTCCGGTGTTTTATACTTC.

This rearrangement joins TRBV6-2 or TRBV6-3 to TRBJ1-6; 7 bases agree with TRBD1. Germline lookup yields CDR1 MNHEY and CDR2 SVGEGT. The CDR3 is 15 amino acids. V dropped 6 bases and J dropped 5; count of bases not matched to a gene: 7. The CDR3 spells CASSPRQGNNSPLHF. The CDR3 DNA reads TGTGCCAGCAGCCCTAGACAGGGCAATAATTCACCCCTCCACTTT.

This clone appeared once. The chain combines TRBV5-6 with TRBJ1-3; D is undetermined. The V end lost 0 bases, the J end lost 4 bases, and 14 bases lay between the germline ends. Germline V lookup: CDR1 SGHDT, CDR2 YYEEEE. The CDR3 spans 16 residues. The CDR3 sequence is CASSLAAKARGNTIYF. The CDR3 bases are TGTGCCAGCAGCTTGGCGGCCAAGGCCCGAGGAAACACCATATATTTT.

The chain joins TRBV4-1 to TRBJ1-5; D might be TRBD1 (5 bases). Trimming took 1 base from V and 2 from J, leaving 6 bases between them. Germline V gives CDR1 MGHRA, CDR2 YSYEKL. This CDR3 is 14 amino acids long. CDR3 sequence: CASSQVGGNQPQHF. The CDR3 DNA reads TGCGCCAGCAGCCAAGTAGGGGGCAATCAGCCCCAGCATTTT.

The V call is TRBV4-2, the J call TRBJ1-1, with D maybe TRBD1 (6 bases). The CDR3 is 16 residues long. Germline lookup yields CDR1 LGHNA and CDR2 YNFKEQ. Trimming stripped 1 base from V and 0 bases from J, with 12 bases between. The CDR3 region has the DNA TGTGCCAGCAGCCAAGGATTAGACAGGATGAACACTGAAGCTTTCTTT. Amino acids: CASSQGLDRMNTEAFF.

The CDR3 protein is CASSFPPNYGYTF. CDR3 coding DNA: TGTGCCAGCAGTTTCCCCCCGAACTATGGCTACACCTTC. This rearrangement joins TRBV28 to TRBJ1-2; no reliable D call. Germline CDR1 and CDR2: MDHEN and SYDVKM. This CDR3 is 13 amino acids long. The V and J ends lost 3 bases and 2 bases respectively, with 7 bases between them.

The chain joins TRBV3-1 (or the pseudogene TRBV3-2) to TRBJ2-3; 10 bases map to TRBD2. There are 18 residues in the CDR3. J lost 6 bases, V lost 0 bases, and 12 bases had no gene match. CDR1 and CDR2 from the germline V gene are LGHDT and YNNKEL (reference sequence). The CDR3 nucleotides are TGTGCCAGCAGCCAAGATCCAGAAGCGGGGGGGCAAGGGGATACGCAGTATTTT. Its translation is CASSQDPEAGGQGDTQYF.

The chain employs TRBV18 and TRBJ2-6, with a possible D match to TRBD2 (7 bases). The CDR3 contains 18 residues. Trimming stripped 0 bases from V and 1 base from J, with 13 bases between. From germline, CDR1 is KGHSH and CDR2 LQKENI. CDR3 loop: CASSPPRGGKSGANVLTF. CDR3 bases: TGTGCCAGCTCACCACCGAGGGGGGGGAAATCTGGGGCCAACGTCCTGACTTTC. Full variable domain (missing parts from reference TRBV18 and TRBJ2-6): NAGVMQNPRHLVRRRGQEARLRCSPMKGHSHVYWYRQLPEEGLKFMVYLQKENIIDESGMPKERFSAEFPKEGPSILRIQQVVRGDSAAYFCASSPPRGGKSGANVLTFGAGSRLTVL.

The CDR3 is CASSAFKGSGVLGYTF. Here the CDR3 DNA reads TGTGCCAGCAGCGCCTTTAAAGGATCAGGCGTGCTCGGCTACACCTTC. V and J are TRBV9 and TRBJ1-2, with no clear D. This CDR3 has 16 residues. From germline, CDR1 is SGDLS and CDR2 YYNGEE. V lost 3 bases to trimming and J lost 8 bases, with 23 bases between them.

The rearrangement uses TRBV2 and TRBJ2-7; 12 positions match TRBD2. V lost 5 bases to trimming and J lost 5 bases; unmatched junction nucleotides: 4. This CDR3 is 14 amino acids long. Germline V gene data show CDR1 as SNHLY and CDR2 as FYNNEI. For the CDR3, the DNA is TGTGCCAGCAGTCTAGCGGGGGGGCCCCACGAGCAGTACTTC. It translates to CASSLAGGPHEQYF.

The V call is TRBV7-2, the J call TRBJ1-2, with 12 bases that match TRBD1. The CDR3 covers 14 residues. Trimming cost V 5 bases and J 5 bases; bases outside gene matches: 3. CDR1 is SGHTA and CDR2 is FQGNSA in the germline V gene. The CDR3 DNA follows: TGTGCCAGCAGCCAGGGACAGGGGGCTTATGGCTACACCTTC. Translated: CASSQGQGAYGYTF.

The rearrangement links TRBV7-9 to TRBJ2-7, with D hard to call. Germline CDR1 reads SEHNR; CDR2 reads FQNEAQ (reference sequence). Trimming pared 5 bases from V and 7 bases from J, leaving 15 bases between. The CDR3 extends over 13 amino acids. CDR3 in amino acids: CASSQTVGVEQYF. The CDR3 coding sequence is TGTGCCAGCAGCCAAACCGTGGGTGTGGAGCAGTACTTC.

CDR3 region: CASSSRGRELFF. DNA of the CDR3: TGTGCCAGCAGCTCCAGGGGTCGGGAGCTGTTTTTT. The chain couples TRBV28 to TRBJ2-2, with D possibly matching TRBD1 (6 bases). This CDR3 region has 12 residues. V gave up 6 bases and J gave up 9 bases, with 11 bases separating them. Germline-derived CDR1 and CDR2 are MDHEN and SYDVKM.

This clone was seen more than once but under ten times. This chain's CDR3 is CASTPGQRNTEAFF. The CDR3 nucleotides read TGTGCCAGTACTCCCGGGCAGAGAAACACTGAAGCTTTCTTT. This chain connects TRBV19 to TRBJ1-1, with no clear D. Germline CDR1 reads LNHDA; CDR2 reads SQIVND (reference sequence). The CDR3 sequence is 14 residues long. V was shortened by 7 bases and J by 2 bases, with 14 bases between the two germline ends.

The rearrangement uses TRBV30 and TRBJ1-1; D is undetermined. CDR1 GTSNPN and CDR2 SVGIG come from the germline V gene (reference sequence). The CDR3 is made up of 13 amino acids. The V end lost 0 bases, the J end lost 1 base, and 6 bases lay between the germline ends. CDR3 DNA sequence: TGTGCCTGGAGTGTAGGTGGGAACACTGAAGCTTTCTTT. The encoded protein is CAWSVGGNTEAFF.